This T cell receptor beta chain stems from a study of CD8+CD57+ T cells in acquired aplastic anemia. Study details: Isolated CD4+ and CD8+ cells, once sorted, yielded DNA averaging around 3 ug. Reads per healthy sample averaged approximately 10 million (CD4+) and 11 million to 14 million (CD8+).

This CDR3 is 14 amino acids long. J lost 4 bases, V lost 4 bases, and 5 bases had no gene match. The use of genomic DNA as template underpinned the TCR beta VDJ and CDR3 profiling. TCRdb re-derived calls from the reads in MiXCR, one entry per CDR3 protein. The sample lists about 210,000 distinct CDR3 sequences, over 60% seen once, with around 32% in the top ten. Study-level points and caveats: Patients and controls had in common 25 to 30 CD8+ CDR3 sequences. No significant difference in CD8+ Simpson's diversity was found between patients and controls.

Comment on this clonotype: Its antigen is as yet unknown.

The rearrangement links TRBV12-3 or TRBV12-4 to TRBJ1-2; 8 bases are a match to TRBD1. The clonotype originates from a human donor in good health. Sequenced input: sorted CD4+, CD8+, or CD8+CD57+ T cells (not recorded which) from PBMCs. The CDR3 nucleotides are TGTGCCAGCAGTTGGACAGGGTCCACCTATGGCTACACCTTC. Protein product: CASSWTGSTYGYTF.